A single sample gave rise to the 21 T cell receptor beta chains below, sequenced in a study of blood T cells in healthy people across ages. A second roughly 7 to 11 cycle PCR used barcoded and J-beta primers. TCRdb itself ran the 5' RACE reads through MiXCR, one entry per CDR3 protein. Among 700,000 to 850,000 distinct CDR3 sequences listed, 30% to 45% were seen once. Sequencing was carried out using blood. The receptors originated from a young man in good health.

This clonotype has just a few counts. This rearrangement joins TRBV12-3 or TRBV12-4 to TRBJ2-7, with TRBD1 matching over 10 bases. The junction had 9 bases not matched to a gene; V was cut back by 8 bases and J by 2 bases. This CDR3 has 15 amino acids. The CDR3 here is CASRDRGDPTYEQYF. The CDR3 DNA reads as TGTGCCAGCCGGGACAGGGGCGATCCGACCTACGAGCAGTACTTC.

This clonotype was detected only a few times. The V and J genes are TRBV14 and TRBJ2-7; 7 bases are shared with TRBD1. This CDR3 has 16 amino acids. The trim removed 3 bases at V and 4 bases at J, leaving 12 bases unmatched. The germline gives CDR1 SGHDN, CDR2 FVKESK. The CDR3: CASSQFKDREIYEQYF. In nucleotides, the CDR3 is TGTGCCAGCAGCCAGTTCAAAGACAGGGAGATATACGAGCAGTACTTC.

As concerns this clonotype: The junction differs from germline at one of its ends, possibly a read error. The chain carries TRBV14 and TRBJ2-3, with 9 bases that match TRBD2. The CDR3 consists of 16 residues. Germline V gene lookup returns CDR1 SGHDN and CDR2 FVKESK. The chain's CDR3 is CDSSPRVAGVKDTQYF. As DNA, the CDR3 is TGTGACAGCAGCCCCCGAGTAGCGGGGGTCAAAGATACGCAGTATTTT.

This clonotype was counted only a few times. The CDR3 coding sequence is TGCGCCAGCAGCCAAGATGTTTCTAACTATGGCTACACCTTC. Encoded protein: CASSQDVSNYGYTF. The gene calls are TRBV4-1 and TRBJ1-2; D is uncertain. Trimming took 0 bases from V and 0 from J, leaving 5 bases between them. Germline assignment: CDR1 MGHRA and CDR2 YSYEKL. The CDR3 is 14 amino acids.

This clonotype was seen a single time. The chain joins TRBV5-5 to TRBJ2-1; 9 bases agree with TRBD1. The CDR3 consists of 15 residues. CDR1 is SGHKS and CDR2 is YYEKEE in the germline V gene (reference sequence). The V gene end was trimmed by 2 bases and the J gene end by 13 bases; junction bases not matched to a gene: 13. The CDR3 reads CASSFRDRDQETQFF. The CDR3 nucleotides read TGTGCCAGCAGCTTCCGGGACAGGGACCAAGAGACCCAGTTCTTC.

This clonotype was counted only a few times. The rearrangement uses TRBV4-1 and TRBJ2-7; 12 nucleotides line up with TRBD2. Germline CDR1 reads MGHRA; CDR2 reads YSYEKL. The ends lost 6 bases at V and 1 base at J; junction bases unmatched: 4. The CDR3 has 15 amino acids. CDR3: CASRPTSGGSYEQYF. Here the CDR3 DNA reads TGCGCCAGCAGACCTACTAGCGGGGGGTCCTACGAGCAGTACTTC.

The gene calls are TRBV9 and TRBJ2-2; no firm D call. The ends were cut back, 2 bases at V and 4 bases at J, with 12 bases in the middle. The CDR3 runs 15 residues. Germline CDR1 reads SGDLS; CDR2 reads YYNGEE. The CDR3: CASSVQDAPTGELFF. Here the CDR3 DNA reads TGTGCCAGCAGCGTTCAGGATGCCCCCACCGGGGAGCTGTTTTTT.

The chain recombines TRBV7-6 with TRBJ2-1, with D unresolved. Looked up from germline, CDR1 is SGHVS and CDR2 is FNYEAQ. V gave up 4 bases and J gave up 8 bases, with 12 bases separating them. The CDR3 totals 13 residues. CDR3 in amino acids: CASSSPWADEQFF. The CDR3 coding sequence is TGTGCCAGCAGCTCCCCTTGGGCGGATGAGCAGTTCTTC.

CDR3 residues: CASSLDGGDWSEQYF. CDR3 bases: TGTGCCAGCAGCTTAGACGGGGGGGATTGGTCCGAGCAGTACTTC. This rearrangement joins TRBV7-2 to TRBJ2-7, with 8 bases fitting TRBD2. V trimming: 1 base; J trimming: 6 bases; junction bases outside the gene matches: 8. The V gene's germline CDR1 is SGHTA and CDR2 FQGNSA. The CDR3 is made up of 15 amino acids.

There are a few counts of this clonotype. This chain links TRBV10-3 with TRBJ2-3; D is perhaps TRBD2 (6 bases). Germline CDR1 ENHRY, CDR2 SYGVKD. V dropped 10 bases and J dropped 6 bases, with 14 bases sitting between them. The CDR3 is made up of 12 amino acids. The CDR3 loop is CATRDSPDTQYF. The CDR3, as DNA: TGTGCCACCCGGGACTCGCCGGATACGCAGTATTTT.

There are a few counts of this clonotype. The V and J genes are TRBV4-1 and TRBJ2-1; D is perhaps TRBD2 (5 bases). V was clipped by 4 bases and J by 8 bases, with 12 bases between them. CDR3 length: 13 residues. Per germline, CDR1 MGHRA and CDR2 YSYEKL. In DNA, the CDR3 is TGCGCCAGCAGCCGAGGACTGGGCGATGAGCAGTTCTTC. Translation gives CASSRGLGDEQFF.

This clonotype was recorded many times. The chain couples TRBV5-1 to TRBJ2-7; 7 bases are shared with TRBD1. V lost 4 bases to trimming and J lost 2 bases; unmatched junction nucleotides: 3. CDR1 and CDR2 (germline): SGHRS, YFSETQ. CDR3 size: 13 residues. The DNA of the CDR3 is TGCGCCAGCAGCCCCGGGACAGCCTACGAGCAGTACTTC. Its translation: CASSPGTAYEQYF.

This clonotype was detected many times. The V and J genes are TRBV5-1 and TRBJ2-4, with 13 bases matching TRBD2. The DNA end is a closer match to TRBJ2-7, so the J assignment may be wrong. The CDR3 extends over 18 amino acids. In germline, CDR1 is SGHRS, CDR2 YFSETQ. The CDR3 region is CASSPGLAGVRFVHEQYF. In DNA form, the CDR3 reads TGCGCCAGCAGCCCTGGACTAGCGGGAGTACGTTTTGTCCACGAGCAGTACTTC.

Regarding this clonotype: A much larger clone differs from this one at a single base, so this may be a read error. V usage is TRBV12-3 or TRBV12-4 and J usage is TRBJ2-7, with 7 bases identical to TRBD1. CDR3 size: 16 residues. J was trimmed by 4 bases and V by 5 bases; bases with no gene match: 14. This CDR3 reads CASSPDRCTEFYEQYF. The CDR3 coding sequence is TGTGCCAGCAGTCCGGACAGGTGCACGGAATTTTACGAGCAGTACTTC.

For the CDR3, the DNA is TGTGCCAGAGGGGCCAACGGTCAGCCCCAGCATTTT. Translating it yields CARGANGQPQHF. The V call is TRBV28, the J call TRBJ1-5; maybe TRBD1 (5 bases). Between the trimmed V and J ends, which lost 9 bases and 6 bases, there was a span of 12 bases. Germline V lookup: CDR1 MDHEN, CDR2 SYDVKM. This CDR3 has 12 amino acids.

This rearrangement joins TRBV20-1 to TRBJ2-3; 10 bases agree with TRBD2. Per the germline V gene, CDR1 is DFQATT and CDR2 is SNEGSKA (reference sequence). The CDR3 totals 17 residues. Germline trimming cut 5 bases from V and 0 bases from J; bases unmatched to any gene: 11. The CDR3 coding sequence is TGCAGTGCTCCCACAGCGGGGGGGGCCCCTAGCACAGATACGCAGTATTTT. The encoded protein is CSAPTAGGAPSTDTQYF.

The sample holds a few counts of this clonotype. The V call is TRBV12-3 or TRBV12-4, the J call TRBJ1-5; 9 nucleotides agree with TRBD1. The CDR3 extends over 19 amino acids. J was trimmed by 2 bases and V by 5 bases; bases with no gene match: 16. The CDR3 reads CASSATGTGFNSGNQPQHF. CDR3 nucleotides: TGTGCCAGCAGTGCCACCGGGACAGGGTTTAATTCCGGCAATCAGCCCCAGCATTTT.

V gene TRBV15 combines with J gene TRBJ1-4; D unresolved. The CDR3 length is 13 residues. CDR1 is LNHNV and CDR2 is YYDKDF in the germline V gene (reference sequence). V shed 6 bases and J shed 3 bases, with 8 bases lying between them. The CDR3 region has the DNA TGTGCCACCAGGGAGGAATCTAATGAAAAACTGTTTTTT. Translation gives CATREESNEKLFF.

This clonotype was seen more than once but under ten times. V gene TRBV6-2 or TRBV6-3 combines with J gene TRBJ2-7; 9 positions match TRBD2. V lost 5 bases, J lost 1 base, and 9 bases stayed unmatched. Looked up from germline, CDR1 is MNHEY and CDR2 is SVGEGT. The CDR3 length is 16 residues. The CDR3 region has the DNA TGTGCCAGCAGTCGTTCCCTAGCGGGGCCTTCCTACGAGCAGTACTTC. It translates to CASSRSLAGPSYEQYF.

This clonotype was counted only a few times. The chain recombines TRBV20-1 with TRBJ2-7; weak D call: TRBD2 (7 bases). The CDR3 sequence is 15 residues long. Trimming removed 5 bases from V and 7 bases from J, with 24 bases in between. The germline V gene has CDR1 DFQATT and CDR2 SNEGSKA (reference sequence). Here the CDR3 reads CSAGWGGAELYEQYF. The CDR3 DNA is TGCAGTGCTGGATGGGGGGGGGCCGAGTTGTATGAGCAGTACTTC.

The J gene is TRBJ1-1, the V gene TRBV10-3, with D perhaps matching TRBD1 (5 bases). The V gene's germline CDR1 is ENHRY and CDR2 SYGVKD. Trimming shortened V by 2 bases and J by 3 bases, and 7 bases separated the two germline ends. The CDR3 is made up of 13 amino acids. CDR3 nucleotide sequence: TGTGCCATCAGTGAGGGGGGTTACACTGAAGCTTTCTTT. It is translated as CAISEGGYTEAFF.